The 10 T cell receptor beta chains below come from one sample, sequenced in a study of blood T cell repertoires in COVID-19. The data were produced by immunoSEQ multiplex PCR, yet TCRdb's version contains in-frame clones alone and is incomplete. Here the sample spans over 35,000 clones, more than 90% being singletons. Sequenced input: peripheral blood. These receptors all come from a man between 65 and 80 years old with active COVID-19.

V usage is TRBV29-1 and J usage is TRBJ2-7, with 10 bases fitting TRBD2. Germline V gene lookup returns CDR1 SQVTM and CDR2 ANQGSEA. CDR3 length: 17 amino acids. V was pared by 4 bases and J by 4 bases, with 16 bases of the junction left unmatched. CDR3 region: CSVGGGPFSGRWYEQYF. CDR3 coding DNA: TGCAGCGTTGGTGGGGGGCCCTTTAGCGGGAGGTGGTACGAGCAGTACTTC.

This chain uses TRBV29-1 with TRBJ2-3; D may be TRBD1 (5 bases). The CDR3 contains 13 residues. The germline CDR1 and CDR2 sequences are SQVTM and ANQGSEA. V was cut by 3 bases and J by 5 bases, with 12 bases left in between. The CDR3 loop is CSVDGRDGDTQYF. The CDR3 DNA follows: TGCAGCGTTGACGGCAGGGATGGAGATACGCAGTATTTT.

V gene TRBV7-2 combines with J gene TRBJ2-7, with TRBD2 matching 12 bases. Germline V gene sequence: CDR1 SGHTA, CDR2 FQGNSA. This CDR3 has 16 amino acids. J gave up 5 bases and V 5 bases, and 10 bases lay outside the gene matches. The CDR3 sequence is CASSHSASGGADEQYF. The CDR3 region has the DNA TGTGCCAGCAGCCATAGCGCTAGCGGGGGGGCAGACGAGCAGTACTTC.

The chain recombines TRBV6-1 with TRBJ2-7; D perhaps matches TRBD1 (5 bases). Germline CDR1 MNHNS, CDR2 SASEGT. V lost 5 bases to trimming and J lost 3 bases, with 8 bases between them. The CDR3 extends over 12 amino acids. The CDR3 DNA follows: TGTGCCAGCAGTTATAGGGGCTACGAGCAGTACTTC. Translating it yields CASSYRGYEQYF.

This chain joins TRBV6-5 and TRBJ2-7, with 8 bases matching TRBD1. The CDR3 consists of 13 residues. Germline loops: CDR1 MNHEY, CDR2 SVGAGI. V lost 7 bases and J lost 2; bases outside the gene matches: 4. Here the CDR3 DNA reads TGTGCCAGCAACCCGACAGGGGCCTACGAGCAGTACTTC. It encodes CASNPTGAYEQYF.

The chain combines TRBV28 with TRBJ2-1; the D is unclear. CDR1 is MDHEN, CDR2 SYDVKM, per germline. V lost 6 bases to trimming and J lost 0 bases, with 15 bases between them. This CDR3 has 16 amino acids. The CDR3 here is CASSYLGVSSYNEQFF. DNA for the CDR3: TGTGCCAGCAGCTATTTGGGCGTCAGCTCCTACAATGAGCAGTTCTTC.

The V call is TRBV19, the J call TRBJ2-2, with TRBD2 as a possible D gene (6 bases). The CDR3 is 15 residues long. Germline V CDR1 and CDR2: LNHDA, SQIVND (reference sequence). The V and J ends lost 4 bases and 5 bases respectively, with 14 bases between them. In nucleotides, the CDR3 is TGTGCCAGTAGTACTTTGGCGGGATGGACCGGGGAGCTGTTTTTT. Its translation is CASSTLAGWTGELFF. The whole variable domain, remainder taken from reference TRBV19 and TRBJ2-2, is DGGITQSPKYLFRKEGQNVTLSCEQNLNHDAMYWYRQDPGQGLRLIYYSQIVNDFQKGDIAEGYSVSREKKESFPLTVTSAQKNPTAFYLCASSTLAGWTGELFFGEGSRLTVL.

The chain joins TRBV5-1 to TRBJ2-2; maybe TRBD2 (5 bases). V was cut by 1 base and J by 7 bases, with 11 bases left in between. Germline V CDR1 and CDR2: SGHRS, YFSETQ. The CDR3 consists of 14 residues. DNA for the CDR3: TGCGCCAGCAGCTTGTCTCGCGGGCTCGGGGAGCTGTTTTTT. Translation gives CASSLSRGLGELFF.

The chain carries TRBV4-1 and TRBJ1-6; D uncertain. Germline V gene lookup returns CDR1 MGHRA and CDR2 YSYEKL. The CDR3 is made up of 16 amino acids. V dropped 6 bases and J dropped 0 bases, with 12 bases sitting between them. In nucleotides, the CDR3 is TGCGCCAGCAGGAGGGCGGATAGCTCCTATAATTCACCCCTCCACTTT. Translating gives CASRRADSSYNSPLHF.

This rearrangement joins TRBV14 to TRBJ2-1; 10 bases are shared with TRBD2. Germline-derived CDR1 and CDR2 are SGHDN and FVKESK. The CDR3 has 15 residues. V was pared by 1 base and J by 3 bases, with 0 bases of the junction left unmatched. This CDR3 reads CASSQVAGGYNEQFF. The CDR3 DNA follows: TGTGCCAGCAGCCAAGTAGCGGGAGGCTACAATGAGCAGTTCTTC.